This T cell receptor (beta chain) was captured by sequencing in a study of beta chain features in type 1 diabetes. Study results and limitations: Among patients with Type 1 diabetes, TCRB CDR3s were moderately but significantly shorter in every one of the four CD4+ subsets. Sequencing from cDNA could over-represent high-TCR-expressing cells. Patients' naive, central memory and regulatory TCRB repertoires appeared more alike than those of healthy donors.

A single heparinised draw of roughly 100 mL on average was taken per donor. Expressed TCRB transcripts were sequenced because the entire RNA isolate underwent reverse transcription. Sequencing was performed with immunoSEQ multiplex PCR; in TCRdb, only in-frame clones are kept and a portion is missing. Here the sample spans 810,000 or so clones, 15% to 20% being singletons. The CDR3 length is 15 residues. Germline V gene lookup returns CDR1 SGHAT and CDR2 FQDESV (reference sequence). The ends were cut back, 6 bases at V and 6 bases at J, with 21 bases in the middle. This clone appeared a few times. Its antigen is unidentified.

This receptor was identified in a woman aged 18-30 years in good health. The chain combines TRBV11-1 with TRBJ2-7; D remains ambiguous. Material for sequencing was naive CD4+ T cells from blood. In nucleotides, the CDR3 is TGTGCCAGCAGTCCCCCCCCAGGCCTTACGGGCGAGCAGTACTTC. It is translated as CASSPPPGLTGEQYF.